Listed below are T cell receptor beta chains from one sample, sequenced in a study of identifying expanded T cells in peripheral blood. Libraries were prepared by immunoSEQ multiplex PCR; TCRdb keeps only in-frame clonotypes and omits some of them. The sample contains about 98,000 clones, 70% to 90% of which appear only once. Sequences were obtained from blood. The receptors here all came from a person aged 18 to 75 in good health. CDR3s include the opening cysteine and the closing phenylalanine or tryptophan. A D gene is named only where the DNA matches it firmly. Size is omitted from some rows. Given values are once, few, many or a class for expanded clones.

j_gene,abundance,v_gene,d_gene,CDR3nt,CDR3aa
TRBJ2-1,.,TRBV10-2,.,TGCGCCAGCAGAGGGAGCGTCTCCTACAATGAGCAGTTCTTC,CASRGSVSYNEQFF
TRBJ2-7,.,TRBV5-1,.,TGCGCCAGCAGCTTGGCGCTCGGGAGTACGGACGAGCAGTACTTC,CASSLALGSTDEQYF
TRBJ2-2,.,TRBV5-1,.,TGCGCCAGCAGCACACGACAATCCGCGAACACCGGGGAGCTGTTTTTT,CASSTRQSANTGELFF
TRBJ2-5,.,TRBV5-1,TRBD1,TGCGCCAGCAGCAAAAGTACAGGGGGCCGAGAGACCCAGTACTTC,CASSKSTGGRETQYF
TRBJ2-1,.,TRBV10-2,TRBD2,TGCGCCAGCCGCTCCGGGACTAGCGGGGGCGAGCAGTTCTTC,CASRSGTSGGEQFF
TRBJ2-1,.,TRBV30,.,TGTGCCTGGAGCCGCACTCCTTCAAGGAATGAGCAGTTCTTC,CAWSRTPSRNEQFF
TRBJ1-2,.,TRBV30,.,TGTGGAGTCCGGGGCCCCGTAGACTATGGCTACACCTTC,CGVRGPVDYGYTF
TRBJ1-3,.,TRBV6-4,.,TGTGCCAGCAGGAGATCGAGGGACGGCAGGATTGCCTCTGGAAACACCATATATTTT,CASRRSRDGRIASGNTIYF
TRBJ2-6,.,TRBV2,.,TGTGCCAGCTGCCAATCTGGGGCCAACGTCCTGACTTTC,CASCQSGANVLTF
TRBJ1-5,.,TRBV21-1,.,TGTGCCACCGAACGTGGCAGGGAATATAGCAATCAGCCCCAGCATTTT,CATERGREYSNQPQHF
TRBJ2-5,.,TRBV29-1,TRBD1,TGCAGCGCAGTACCCTCGACAGGGGGCCAAGAGACCCAGTACTTC,CSAVPSTGGQETQYF
TRBJ2-5,once,TRBV6-5,.,TGTGCCAGCAGTCGACGAGGCAGCCAAGAGACCCAGTACTTC,CASSRRGSQETQYF
TRBJ2-7,.,TRBV27,.,TGTGCCAGCAGCACCTCCCGGACACCCCGGGGAGAGCAGTACTTC,CASSTSRTPRGEQYF
TRBJ2-3,.,TRBV19,.,TGTGCCAGTAGTATGAGGTGGGACACAGATACGCAGTATTTT,CASSMRWDTDTQYF
TRBJ2-7,.,TRBV7-7,.,TGTGCCAGCAGCTTAGAATCCCGAGGCGAGCAGTACTTC,CASSLESRGEQYF
TRBJ1-2,.,TRBV14,.,TGTGCCAGCAGCCAAGATCGTCAGGGTCGGGGCGGCTACACCTTC,CASSQDRQGRGGYTF
TRBJ2-1,.,TRBV11-3,.,TGTGCCAGCAGCTTCGGGGAGGGGGGTGAGCAGTTCTTC,CASSFGEGGEQFF
TRBJ2-7,few,TRBV6-6,.,TGTGCCAGCAGTTACTCCCGCACGGATGCACGGCAGTACTTC,CASSYSRTDARQYF